The TCR beta chain under discussion was sequenced for a study of early stage breast cancer tumors. Germline trimming cut 10 bases from V and 0 bases from J; bases unmatched to any gene: 8. Germline V gene data show CDR1 as MNHNS and CDR2 as SASEGT. There are 14 residues in the CDR3. Generated by immunoSEQ multiplex PCR, the TCRdb table keeps only in-frame clones and is missing some. The repertoire consists of just over 70,000 clones, with approximately 79% occurring once and the leading ten covering 3.5%. Source material: blood. The genes are TRBV6-1 and TRBJ1-1, with TRBD1 identical over 7 bases. The source of this sequence is a person in their 60s with breast cancer. The CDR3 DNA is TGTGCCACCCAGCTAGGACAGGTGAACACTGAAGCTTTCTTT. Translated, it gives CATQLGQVNTEAFF.